The entry below describes one TCR beta chain. At the DNA level, this CDR3 is encoded by other sequences in the same sample as well. This sample was taken from a study of shared clonotypes between healthy human individuals. Across the study: Samples came from two female and a few male donors aged 18 to 49.

The CDR3 sequence is 15 residues long. Germline-derived CDR1 and CDR2 are MNHEY and SVGAGI. V was clipped by 4 bases and J by 8 bases; unmatched bases: 5. Generated by immunoSEQ multiplex PCR, the TCRdb table keeps only in-frame clones and is missing some. The repertoire holds a few million clones, with under 97% as singletons. The origin of this receptor is a man younger than 35 in good health. The sequenced sample was naive CD4+ T cells sorted from blood. Subset here: CD45RA+ positively selected. The J gene is TRBJ2-1, the V gene TRBV6-5, with 13 nucleotides matching TRBD2. The CDR3 region is CASSSGLAGVDEQFF. In DNA, the CDR3 is TGTGCCAGCAGTTCCGGACTAGCGGGAGTCGATGAGCAGTTCTTC.